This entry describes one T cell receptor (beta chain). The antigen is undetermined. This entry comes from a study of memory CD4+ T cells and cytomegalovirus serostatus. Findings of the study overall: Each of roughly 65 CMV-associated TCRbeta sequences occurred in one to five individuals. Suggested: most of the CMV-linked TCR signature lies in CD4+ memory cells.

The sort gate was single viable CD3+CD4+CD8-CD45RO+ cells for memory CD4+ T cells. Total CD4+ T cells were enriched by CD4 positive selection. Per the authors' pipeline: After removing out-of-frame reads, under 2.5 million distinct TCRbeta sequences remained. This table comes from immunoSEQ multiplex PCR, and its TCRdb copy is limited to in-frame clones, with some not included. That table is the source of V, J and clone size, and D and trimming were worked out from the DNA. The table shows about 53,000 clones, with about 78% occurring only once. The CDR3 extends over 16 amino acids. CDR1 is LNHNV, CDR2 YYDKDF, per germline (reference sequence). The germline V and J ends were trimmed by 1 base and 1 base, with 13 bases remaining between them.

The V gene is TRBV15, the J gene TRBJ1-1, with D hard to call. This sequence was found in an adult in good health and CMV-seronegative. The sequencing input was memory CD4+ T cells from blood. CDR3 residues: CATSRAREGRNTEAFF. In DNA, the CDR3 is TGTGCCACCAGCAGAGCGAGGGAGGGCCGGAACACTGAAGCTTTCTTT.